This T cell receptor beta chain derives from a study of lymphopenia after photon versus proton radiotherapy. Study-wide points: After lymphocyte nadir, photon-treated repertoires showed oligoclonal expansion, especially CD8+ Temra.

Here immunoSEQ multiplex PCR was the method, and the copy in TCRdb shows in-frame clones only, minus some. This sample yields more than 25,000 clones, of which 87% are seen a single time; approximately 18% belongs to the top ten. A word on this clone: No antigen is known for it.

Between the trimmed V and J ends, which lost 2 bases and 1 base, there was a span of 11 bases. This CDR3 has 15 amino acids. CDR1 and CDR2 (germline): SGHVS, FNYEAQ. The rearrangement joins TRBV7-6 to TRBJ1-1; D is undetermined. The receptor was isolated from a man between 45 and 60 years old with gastric cancer. Sample: peripheral blood, taken from a patient treated with photon-based radiotherapy. CDR3 DNA sequence: TGTGCCAGCAGCTTACACCCCAACCCGAACACTGAAGCTTTCTTT. The encoded protein is CASSLHPNPNTEAFF.